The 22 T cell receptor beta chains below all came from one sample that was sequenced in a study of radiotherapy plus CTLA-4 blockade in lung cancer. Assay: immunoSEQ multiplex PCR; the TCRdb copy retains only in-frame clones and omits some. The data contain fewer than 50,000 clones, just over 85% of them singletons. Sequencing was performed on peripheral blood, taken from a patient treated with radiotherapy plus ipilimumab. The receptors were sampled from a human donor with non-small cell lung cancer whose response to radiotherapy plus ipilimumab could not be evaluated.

CDR3 DNA: TGTGCCAGCAGTCCCCGACAAGTAACCGCTGAAGCTTTCTTT. Its translation is CASSPRQVTAEAFF. This chain links TRBV6-5 with TRBJ1-1; D not certain. Trimming took off 5 bases at V and 6 bases at J, with 16 bases between the two ends. Germline lookup yields CDR1 MNHEY and CDR2 SVGAGI. The CDR3 loop spans 14 amino acids.

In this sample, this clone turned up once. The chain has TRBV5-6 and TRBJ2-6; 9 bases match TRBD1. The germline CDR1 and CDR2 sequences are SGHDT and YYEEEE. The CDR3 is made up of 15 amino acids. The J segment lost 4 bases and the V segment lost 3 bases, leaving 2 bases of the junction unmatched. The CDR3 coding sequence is TGTGCCAGCAGCTGGACAGGGGTCGGGGCCAACGTCCTGACTTTC. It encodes CASSWTGVGANVLTF.

The DNA of the CDR3 is TGTGCCAGTAGTATCCGGGGAGGGGAGACCCAGTACTTC. Translated, it gives CASSIRGGETQYF. The chain joins TRBV19 to TRBJ2-5; 7 bases map to TRBD2. Losses at the gene ends were 3 bases for V and 5 bases for J; bases not matched to a gene: 3. CDR3 length: 13 residues. Germline assignment: CDR1 LNHDA and CDR2 SQIVND (reference sequence).

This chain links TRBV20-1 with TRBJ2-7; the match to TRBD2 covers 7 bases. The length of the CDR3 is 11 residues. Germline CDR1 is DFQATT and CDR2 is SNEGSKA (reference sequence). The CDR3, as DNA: TGCAGGGGGACGGGAGGCGACGAGCAGTACTTC. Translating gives CRGTGGDEQYF.

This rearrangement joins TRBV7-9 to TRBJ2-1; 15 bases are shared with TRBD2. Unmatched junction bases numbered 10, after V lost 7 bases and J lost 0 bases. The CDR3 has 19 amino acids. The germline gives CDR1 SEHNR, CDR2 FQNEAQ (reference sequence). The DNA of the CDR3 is TGTGCCAGCAAAGGACTAGCGGGAGGGCCCTCCAGCTCCTACAATGAGCAGTTCTTC. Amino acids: CASKGLAGGPSSSYNEQFF.

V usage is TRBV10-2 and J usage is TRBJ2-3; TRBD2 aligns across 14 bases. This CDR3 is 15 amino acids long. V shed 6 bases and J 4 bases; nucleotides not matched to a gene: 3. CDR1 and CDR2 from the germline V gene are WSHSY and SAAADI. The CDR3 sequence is CASRTGLAGADTQYF. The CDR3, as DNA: TGCGCCAGCAGGACGGGACTAGCGGGAGCAGATACGCAGTATTTT.

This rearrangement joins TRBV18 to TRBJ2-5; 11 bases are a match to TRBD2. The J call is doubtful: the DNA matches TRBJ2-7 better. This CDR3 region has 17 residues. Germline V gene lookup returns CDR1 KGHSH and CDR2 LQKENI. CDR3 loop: CASSPGLAGLSSYEQYF. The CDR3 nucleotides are TGTGCCAGCTCACCCGGACTAGCGGGCCTATCCTCCTACGAGCAGTACTTC.

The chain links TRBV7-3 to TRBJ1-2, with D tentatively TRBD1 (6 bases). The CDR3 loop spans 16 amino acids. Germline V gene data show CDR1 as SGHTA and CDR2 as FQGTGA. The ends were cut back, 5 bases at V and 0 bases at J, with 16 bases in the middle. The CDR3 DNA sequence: TGTGCCAGCAGCCCCTCTCACAGGGTGGCTAACTATGGCTACACCTTC. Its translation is CASSPSHRVANYGYTF.

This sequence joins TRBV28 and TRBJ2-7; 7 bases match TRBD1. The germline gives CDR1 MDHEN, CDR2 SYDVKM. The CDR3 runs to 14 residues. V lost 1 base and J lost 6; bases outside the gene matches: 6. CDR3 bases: TGTGCCAGCAGTTTATCCTTCCCAGGGGGCGAGCAGTACTTC. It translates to CASSLSFPGGEQYF. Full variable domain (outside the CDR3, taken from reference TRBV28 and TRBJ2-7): DVKVTQSSRYLVKRTGEKVFLECVQDMDHENMFWYRQDPGLGLRLIYFSYDVKMKEKGDIPEGYSVSREKKERFSLILESASTNQTSMYLCASSLSFPGGEQYFGPGTRLTVT.

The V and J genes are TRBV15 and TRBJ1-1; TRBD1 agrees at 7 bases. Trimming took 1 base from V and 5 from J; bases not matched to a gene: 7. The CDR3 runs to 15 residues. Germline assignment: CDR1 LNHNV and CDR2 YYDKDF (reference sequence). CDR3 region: CATSRASQGMTEAFF. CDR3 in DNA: TGTGCCACCAGCAGAGCCTCACAGGGGATGACTGAAGCTTTCTTT.

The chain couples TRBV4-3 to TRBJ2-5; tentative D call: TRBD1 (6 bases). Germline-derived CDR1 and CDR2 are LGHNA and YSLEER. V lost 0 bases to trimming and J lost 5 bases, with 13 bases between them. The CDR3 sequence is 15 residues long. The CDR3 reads CASSQDSRGRETQYF. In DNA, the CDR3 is TGCGCCAGCAGCCAAGATTCCAGGGGTAGGGAGACCCAGTACTTC.

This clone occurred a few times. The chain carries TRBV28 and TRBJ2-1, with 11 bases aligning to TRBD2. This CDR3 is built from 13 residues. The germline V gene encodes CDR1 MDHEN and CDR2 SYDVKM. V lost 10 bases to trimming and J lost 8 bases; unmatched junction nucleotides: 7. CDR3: CATTSGSKDEQFF. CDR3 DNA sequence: TGTGCCACCACTAGCGGGAGTAAGGATGAGCAGTTCTTC.

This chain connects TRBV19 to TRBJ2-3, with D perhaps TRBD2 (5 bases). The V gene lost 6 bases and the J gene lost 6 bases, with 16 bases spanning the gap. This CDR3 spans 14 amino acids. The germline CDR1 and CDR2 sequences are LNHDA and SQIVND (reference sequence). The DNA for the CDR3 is TGTGCCAGTAGGAGCGGATCTATGGGGGATACGCAGTATTTT. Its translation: CASRSGSMGDTQYF. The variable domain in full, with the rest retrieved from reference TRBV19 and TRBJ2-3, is DGGITQSPKYLFRKEGQNVTLSCEQNLNHDAMYWYRQDPGQGLRLIYYSQIVNDFQKGDIAEGYSVSREKKESFPLTVTSAQKNPTAFYLCASRSGSMGDTQYFGPGTRLTVL.

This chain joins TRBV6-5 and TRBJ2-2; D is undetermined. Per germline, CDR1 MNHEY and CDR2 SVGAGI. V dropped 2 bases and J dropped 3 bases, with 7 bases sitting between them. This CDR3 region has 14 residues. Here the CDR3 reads CASSYGQDTGELFF. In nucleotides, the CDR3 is TGTGCCAGCAGTTACGGGCAGGACACCGGGGAGCTGTTTTTT.

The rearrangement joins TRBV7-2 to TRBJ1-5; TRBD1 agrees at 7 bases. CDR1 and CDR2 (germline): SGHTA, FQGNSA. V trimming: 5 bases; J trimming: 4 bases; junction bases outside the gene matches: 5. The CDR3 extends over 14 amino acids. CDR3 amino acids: CASSLRQGNQPQHF. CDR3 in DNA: TGTGCCAGCAGCCTCCGACAGGGAAATCAGCCCCAGCATTTT.

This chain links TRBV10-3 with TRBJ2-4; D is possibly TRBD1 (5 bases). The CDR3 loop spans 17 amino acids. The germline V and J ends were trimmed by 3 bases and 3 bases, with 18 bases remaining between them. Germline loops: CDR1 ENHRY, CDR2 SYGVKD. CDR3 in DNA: TGTGCCATCAGTGACACTCGACAGCCTGGCGTCAAAAACATTCAGTACTTC. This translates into CAISDTRQPGVKNIQYF.

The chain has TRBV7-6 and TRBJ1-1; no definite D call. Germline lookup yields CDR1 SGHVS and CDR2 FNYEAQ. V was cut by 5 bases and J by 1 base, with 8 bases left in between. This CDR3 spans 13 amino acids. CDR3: CASSRTENTEAFF. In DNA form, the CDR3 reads TGTGCCAGCAGCCGGACTGAGAACACTGAAGCTTTCTTT.

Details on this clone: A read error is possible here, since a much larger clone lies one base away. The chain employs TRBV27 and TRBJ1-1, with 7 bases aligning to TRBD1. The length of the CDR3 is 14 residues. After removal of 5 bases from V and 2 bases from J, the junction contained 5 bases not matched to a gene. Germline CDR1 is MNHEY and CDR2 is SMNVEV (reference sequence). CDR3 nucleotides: TGTGCCAGCAGTCCGGGACAGCATAACACTGAAGCTTTCTTT. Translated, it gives CASSPGQHNTEAFF.

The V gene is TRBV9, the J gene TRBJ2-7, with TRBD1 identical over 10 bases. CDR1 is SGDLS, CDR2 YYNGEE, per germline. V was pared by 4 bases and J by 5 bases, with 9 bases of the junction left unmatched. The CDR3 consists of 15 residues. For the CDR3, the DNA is TGTGCCAGCAGCACGCCTCGGACAGGGGGGCACGAGCAGTACTTC. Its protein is CASSTPRTGGHEQYF.

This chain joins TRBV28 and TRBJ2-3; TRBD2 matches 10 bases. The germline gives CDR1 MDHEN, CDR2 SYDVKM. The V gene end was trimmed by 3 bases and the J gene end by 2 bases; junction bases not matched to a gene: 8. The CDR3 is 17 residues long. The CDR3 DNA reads TGTGCCAGCAGTTTTAATTTAGCGGGGGGATCCACAGATACGCAGTATTTT. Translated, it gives CASSFNLAGGSTDTQYF.

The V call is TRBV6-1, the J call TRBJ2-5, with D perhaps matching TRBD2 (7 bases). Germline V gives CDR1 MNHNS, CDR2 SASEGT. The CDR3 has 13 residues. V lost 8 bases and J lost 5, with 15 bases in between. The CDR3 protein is CASGGGLGETQYF. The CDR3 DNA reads TGTGCCAGCGGGGGGGGCCTGGGGGAGACCCAGTACTTC.

The CDR3 sequence is CASSFRGGYTEAFF. Written as DNA, the CDR3 is TGTGCCAGCAGCTTTCGCGGGGGTTACACTGAAGCTTTCTTT. This chain uses TRBV5-6 with TRBJ1-1; possible D gene TRBD1, 5 bases. The CDR3 has 14 amino acids. From germline, CDR1 is SGHDT and CDR2 YYEEEE. The V and J ends lost 2 bases and 3 bases respectively, with 11 bases between them.